The clone carrying this T cell receptor beta chain was observed a few times. This sample is drawn from a study of identical twins. TCRdb re-called the 5' RACE reads with MiXCR, one entry per CDR3 protein. The sample includes approximately 700,000 distinct CDR3 sequences, 15% to 20% of them seen just once. The CDR3 totals 11 residues. Trimming stripped 8 bases from V and 5 bases from J, with 9 bases between. This sample was shared with a second study, whose subject was T cells expressing NK-cell markers. Turning to that study: Each of a handful of donors carried dominant NKG2C+ clonotypes accounting for about 1.0-8% of CD8+ T cells.

The specimen sequenced was PBMCs. The source of this sequence is a woman aged 18-29 years in good health. V gene TRBV12-3 or TRBV12-4 combines with J gene TRBJ1-1; D unclear. CDR3 DNA sequence: TGTGCCAGCCAAACTTATACTGAAGCTTTCTTT. Its translation is CASQTYTEAFF.